This paragraph reports one T cell receptor (beta chain). The antigen remains unidentified. The sample originates from a study of T cells in Graves' hyperthyroidism and ophthalmopathy. Overall study results and limits: Ophthalmopathy was predicted by the model a median of about 6.7 months ahead of onset. From stable hyperthyroidism, ophthalmopathy was set apart by a 13 V-J model. Blood samples included most of the expanded thyroid clonotypes exceeding 0.001.

The TCR beta CDR3 regions underwent amplification using RNA transcripts as the source. With the HTBI primer set, the TCR CDR3 went through a first round of RT-PCR. Using its own MiXCR run on the multiplex PCR reads, TCRdb lists one record per CDR3 protein. The table shows 500,000 to 800,000 distinct CDR3 sequences, with over 40% occurring only once. There are 15 residues in the CDR3. V dropped 5 bases and J dropped 3 bases, with 14 bases sitting between them. Germline CDR1 reads SGHVS; CDR2 reads FQNEAQ. Diagnosing involved the use of clinical symptoms, serum thyroxine and TRAb, thyroid ultrasound and orbital computed tomography.

The source material was peripheral blood or thyroid tissue (not recorded which). V gene TRBV7-8 combines with J gene TRBJ1-5; D ambiguous. The source is an adult man with Graves' disease, either hyperthyroidism or ophthalmopathy (not recorded which). The CDR3: CASSQLMGFNQPQHF. The CDR3 nucleotides read TGTGCCAGCAGCCAACTCATGGGGTTCAATCAGCCCCAGCATTTT. Full variable domain (remainder filled in from reference TRBV7-8 and TRBJ1-5): GAGVSQSPRYKVAKRGQDVALRCDPISGHVSLFWYQQALGQGPEFLTYFQNEAQLDKSGLPSDRFFAERPEGSVSTLKIQRTQQEDSAVYLCASSQLMGFNQPQHFGDGTRLSIL.